Listed here is a single T cell receptor beta chain. The CDR3 is 16 residues long. Trimming cost V 1 base and J 8 bases; bases outside gene matches: 9. CDR1 is LGHNA and CDR2 is YSLEER in the germline V gene. This sample is drawn from a study of blood T cell repertoires in COVID-19. Measured with immunoSEQ multiplex PCR; TCRdb has only the in-frame clones, and not every one. Among roughly 140,000 clones listed, under 85% were seen once. The sequenced sample was peripheral blood. This receptor was taken from a human donor in a cohort sampled during active COVID-19. The chain recombines TRBV4-3 with TRBJ1-4; 8 nucleotides agree with TRBD1. The CDR3 sequence is CASSQGNRGAGEKLFF. The CDR3 DNA reads TGCGCCAGCAGCCAAGGAAACAGGGGGGCGGGAGAAAAACTGTTTTTT.